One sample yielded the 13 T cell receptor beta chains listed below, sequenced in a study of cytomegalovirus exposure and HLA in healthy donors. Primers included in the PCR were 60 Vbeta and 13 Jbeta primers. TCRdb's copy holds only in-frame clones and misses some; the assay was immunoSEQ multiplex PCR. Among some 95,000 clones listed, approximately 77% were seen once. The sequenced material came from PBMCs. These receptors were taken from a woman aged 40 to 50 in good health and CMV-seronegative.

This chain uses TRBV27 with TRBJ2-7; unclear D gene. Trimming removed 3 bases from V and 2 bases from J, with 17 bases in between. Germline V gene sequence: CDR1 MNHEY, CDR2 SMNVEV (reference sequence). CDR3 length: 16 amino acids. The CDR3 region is CASSFIPSQATYEQYF. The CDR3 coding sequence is TGTGCCAGCAGTTTTATCCCCTCCCAGGCCACCTACGAGCAGTACTTC.

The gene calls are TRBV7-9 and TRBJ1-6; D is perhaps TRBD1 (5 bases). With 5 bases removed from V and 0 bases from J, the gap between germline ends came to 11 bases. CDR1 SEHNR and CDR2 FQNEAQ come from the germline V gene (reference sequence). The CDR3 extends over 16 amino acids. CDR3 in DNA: TGTGCCAGCAGCACGGACACACTCTCCTATAATTCACCCCTCCACTTT. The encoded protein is CASSTDTLSYNSPLHF.

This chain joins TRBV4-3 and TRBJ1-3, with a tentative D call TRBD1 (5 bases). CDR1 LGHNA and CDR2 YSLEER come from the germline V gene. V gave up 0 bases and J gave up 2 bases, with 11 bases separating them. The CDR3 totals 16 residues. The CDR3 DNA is TGCGCCAGCAGCCAAGATCGGGTAGGGGCTGGAAACACCATATATTTT. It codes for CASSQDRVGAGNTIYF.

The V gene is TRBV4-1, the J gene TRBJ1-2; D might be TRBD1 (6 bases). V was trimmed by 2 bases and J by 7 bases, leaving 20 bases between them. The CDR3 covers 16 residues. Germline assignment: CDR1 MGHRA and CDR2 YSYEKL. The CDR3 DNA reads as TGCGCCAGCAGCCAATCCTTAACAGGGTACACCTCTGGCTACACCTTC. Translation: CASSQSLTGYTSGYTF.

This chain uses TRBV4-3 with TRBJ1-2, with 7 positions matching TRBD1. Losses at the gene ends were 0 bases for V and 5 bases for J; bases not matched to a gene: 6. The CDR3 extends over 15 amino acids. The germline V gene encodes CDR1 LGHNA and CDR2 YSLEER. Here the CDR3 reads CASSQDEGAGYGYTF. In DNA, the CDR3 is TGCGCCAGCAGCCAAGATGAGGGGGCGGGGTATGGCTACACCTTC.

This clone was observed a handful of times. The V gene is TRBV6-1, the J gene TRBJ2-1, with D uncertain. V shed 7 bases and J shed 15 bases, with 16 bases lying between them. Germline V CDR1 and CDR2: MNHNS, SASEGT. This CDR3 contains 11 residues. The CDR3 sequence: CASTTTRGLFF. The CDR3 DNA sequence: TGTGCCAGCACCACGACGCGAGGTCTGTTCTTC.

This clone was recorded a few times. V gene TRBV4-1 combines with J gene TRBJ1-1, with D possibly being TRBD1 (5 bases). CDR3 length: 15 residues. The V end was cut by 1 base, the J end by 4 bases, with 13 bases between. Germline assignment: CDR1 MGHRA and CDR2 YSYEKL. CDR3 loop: CASSQGPGRPTEAFF. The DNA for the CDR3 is TGCGCCAGCAGCCAAGGTCCAGGGAGGCCCACTGAAGCTTTCTTT.

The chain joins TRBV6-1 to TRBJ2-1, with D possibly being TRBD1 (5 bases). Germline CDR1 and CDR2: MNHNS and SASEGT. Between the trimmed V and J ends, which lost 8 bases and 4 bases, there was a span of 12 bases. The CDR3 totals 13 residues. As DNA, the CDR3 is TGTGCCAGCCAGGACACCTTATACAATGAGCAGTTCTTC. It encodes CASQDTLYNEQFF.

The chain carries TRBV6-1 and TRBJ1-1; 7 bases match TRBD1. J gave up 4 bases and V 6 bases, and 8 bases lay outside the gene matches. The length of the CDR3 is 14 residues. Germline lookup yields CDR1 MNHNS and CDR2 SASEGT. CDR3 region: CASRRQGLGTEAFF. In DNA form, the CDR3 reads TGTGCCAGCAGGCGACAGGGCTTGGGCACTGAAGCTTTCTTT.

The CDR3 DNA follows: TGTGCCAGCAGTGCAACAGGGCGTGAAAAACTGTTTTTT. Translation: CASSATGREKLFF. The chain joins TRBV25-1 to TRBJ1-4; perhaps TRBD1 as D (6 bases). Germline CDR1 MGHDK, CDR2 SYGVNS. The CDR3 has 13 residues. V was pared by 4 bases and J by 7 bases, with 10 bases between.

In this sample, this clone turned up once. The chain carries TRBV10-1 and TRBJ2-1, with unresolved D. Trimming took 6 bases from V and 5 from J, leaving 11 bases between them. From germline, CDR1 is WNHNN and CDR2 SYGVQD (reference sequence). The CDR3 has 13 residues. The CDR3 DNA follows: TGCGCCAGCAGCTATACGAGGAACAATGAGCAGTTCTTC. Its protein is CASSYTRNNEQFF.

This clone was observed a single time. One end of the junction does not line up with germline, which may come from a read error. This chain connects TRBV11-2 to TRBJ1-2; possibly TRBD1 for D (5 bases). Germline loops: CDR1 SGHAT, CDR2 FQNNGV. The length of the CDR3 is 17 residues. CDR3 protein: CVSSLVPGPLGIYGYTF. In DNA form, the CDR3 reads TGTGTCAGCAGCTTAGTGCCAGGGCCCCTGGGGATCTATGGCTACACCTTC.

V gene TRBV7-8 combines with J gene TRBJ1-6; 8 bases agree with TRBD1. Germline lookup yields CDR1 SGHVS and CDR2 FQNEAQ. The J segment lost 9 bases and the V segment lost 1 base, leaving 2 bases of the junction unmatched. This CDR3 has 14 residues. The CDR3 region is CASSLVQGGSPLHF. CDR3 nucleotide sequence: TGTGCCAGCAGCTTAGTACAGGGGGGTTCACCCCTCCACTTT.